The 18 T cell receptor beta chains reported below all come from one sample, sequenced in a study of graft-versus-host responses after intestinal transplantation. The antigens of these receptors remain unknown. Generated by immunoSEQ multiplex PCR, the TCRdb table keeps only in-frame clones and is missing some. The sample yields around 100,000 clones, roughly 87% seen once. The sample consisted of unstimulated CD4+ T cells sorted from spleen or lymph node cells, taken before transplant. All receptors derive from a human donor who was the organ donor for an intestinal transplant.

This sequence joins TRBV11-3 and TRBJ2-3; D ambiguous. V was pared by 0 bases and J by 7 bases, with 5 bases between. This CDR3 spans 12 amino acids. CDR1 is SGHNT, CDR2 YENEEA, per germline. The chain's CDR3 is CASSLDRNTQYF. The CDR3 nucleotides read TGTGCCAGCAGCTTAGATCGGAATACGCAGTATTTT.

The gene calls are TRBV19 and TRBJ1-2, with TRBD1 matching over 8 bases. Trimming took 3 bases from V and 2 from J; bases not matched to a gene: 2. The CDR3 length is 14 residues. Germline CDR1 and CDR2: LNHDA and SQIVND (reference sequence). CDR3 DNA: TGTGCCAGTAGTATGCAGGGGGCAAACTATGGCTACACCTTC. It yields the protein CASSMQGANYGYTF. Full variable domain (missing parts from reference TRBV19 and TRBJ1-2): DGGITQSPKYLFRKEGQNVTLSCEQNLNHDAMYWYRQDPGQGLRLIYYSQIVNDFQKGDIAEGYSVSREKKESFPLTVTSAQKNPTAFYLCASSMQGANYGYTFGSGTRLTVV.

The CDR3 DNA is TGTGCCAGCAGTGAAGACTCGTTATACATTCAGTACTTC. This sequence encodes CASSEDSLYIQYF. The chain has TRBV2 and TRBJ2-4; D is unclear. Germline-derived CDR1 and CDR2 are SNHLY and FYNNEI. Deletions cut 1 base from V and 8 bases from J, with 9 bases between. This CDR3 is 13 amino acids long.

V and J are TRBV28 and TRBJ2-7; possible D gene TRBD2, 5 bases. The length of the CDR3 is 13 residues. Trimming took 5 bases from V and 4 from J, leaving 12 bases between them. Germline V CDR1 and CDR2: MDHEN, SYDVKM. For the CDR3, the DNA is TGTGCCAGCAGTGAAGGGAGATCATACGAGCAGTACTTC. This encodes CASSEGRSYEQYF.

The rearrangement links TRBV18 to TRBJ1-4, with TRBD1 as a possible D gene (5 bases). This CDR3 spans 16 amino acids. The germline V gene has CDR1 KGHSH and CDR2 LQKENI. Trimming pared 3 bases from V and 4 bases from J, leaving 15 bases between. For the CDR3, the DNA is TGTGCCAGCTCACCGGAGCAGGACACCTATAATGAAAAACTGTTTTTT. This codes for CASSPEQDTYNEKLFF.

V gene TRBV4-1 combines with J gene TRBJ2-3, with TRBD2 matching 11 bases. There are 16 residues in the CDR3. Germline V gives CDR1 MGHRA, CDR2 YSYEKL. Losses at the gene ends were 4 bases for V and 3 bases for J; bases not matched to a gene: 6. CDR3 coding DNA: TGCGCCAGCAGCCTCGGGACTAGCGGTATAACAGATACGCAGTATTTT. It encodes CASSLGTSGITDTQYF.

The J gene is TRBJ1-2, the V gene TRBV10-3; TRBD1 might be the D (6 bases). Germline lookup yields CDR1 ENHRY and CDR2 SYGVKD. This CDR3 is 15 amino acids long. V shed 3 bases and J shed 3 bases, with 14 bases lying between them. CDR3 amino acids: CAISDQNRAYYGYTF. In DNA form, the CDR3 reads TGTGCCATCAGTGACCAGAACAGGGCTTACTATGGCTACACCTTC.

Here the CDR3 DNA reads TGTGCCAGCAGCGATGGGAGCTACAATGAGCAGTTCTTC. Residues: CASSDGSYNEQFF. This chain links TRBV11-3 with TRBJ2-1, with a weak D call TRBD2 (5 bases). This CDR3 has 13 amino acids. V was cut by 5 bases and J by 3 bases, with 8 bases left in between. The germline gives CDR1 SGHNT, CDR2 YENEEA.

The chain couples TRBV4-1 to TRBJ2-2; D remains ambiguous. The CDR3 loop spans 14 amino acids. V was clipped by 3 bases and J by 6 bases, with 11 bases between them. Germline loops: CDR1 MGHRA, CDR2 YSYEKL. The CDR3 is CASSHALRPGELFF. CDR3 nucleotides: TGCGCCAGCAGCCATGCTTTGAGACCCGGGGAGCTGTTTTTT.

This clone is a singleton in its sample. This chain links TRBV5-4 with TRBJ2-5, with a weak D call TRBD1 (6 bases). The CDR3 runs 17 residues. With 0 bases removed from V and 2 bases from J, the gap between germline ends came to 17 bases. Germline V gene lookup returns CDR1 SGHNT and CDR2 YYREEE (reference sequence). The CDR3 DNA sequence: TGTGCCAGCAGCTTGGGGCCCCTCGGGCAGGGGCAAGAGACCCAGTACTTC. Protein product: CASSLGPLGQGQETQYF. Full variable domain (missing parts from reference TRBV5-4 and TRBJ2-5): ETGVTQSPTHLIKTRGQQVTLRCSSQSGHNTVSWYQQALGQGPQFIFQYYREEENGRGNFPPRFSGLQFPNYSSELNVNALELDDSALYLCASSLGPLGQGQETQYFGPGTRLLVL.

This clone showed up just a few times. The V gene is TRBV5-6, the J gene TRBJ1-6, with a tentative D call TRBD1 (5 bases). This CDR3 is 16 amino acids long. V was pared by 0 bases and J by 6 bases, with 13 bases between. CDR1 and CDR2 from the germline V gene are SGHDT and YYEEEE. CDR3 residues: CASSLAAGRANSPLHF. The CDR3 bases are TGTGCCAGCAGCTTGGCGGCAGGGAGGGCTAATTCACCCCTCCACTTT.

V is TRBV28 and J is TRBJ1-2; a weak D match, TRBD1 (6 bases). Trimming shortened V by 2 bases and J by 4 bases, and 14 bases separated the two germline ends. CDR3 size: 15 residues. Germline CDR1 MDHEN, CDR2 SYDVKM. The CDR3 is CASSLPDSASYGYTF. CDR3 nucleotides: TGTGCCAGCAGTTTACCGGACAGCGCTTCCTATGGCTACACCTTC.

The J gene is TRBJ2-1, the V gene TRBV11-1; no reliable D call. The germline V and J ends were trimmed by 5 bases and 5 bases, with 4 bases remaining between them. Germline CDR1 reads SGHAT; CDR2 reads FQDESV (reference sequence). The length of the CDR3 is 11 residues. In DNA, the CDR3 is TGTGCCAGCAGCCCTGACAATGAGCAGTTCTTC. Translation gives CASSPDNEQFF.

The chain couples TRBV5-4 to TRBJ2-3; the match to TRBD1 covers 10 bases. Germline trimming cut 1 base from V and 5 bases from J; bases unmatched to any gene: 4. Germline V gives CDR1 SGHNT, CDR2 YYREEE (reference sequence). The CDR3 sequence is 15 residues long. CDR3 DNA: TGTGCCAGCAGCTTGTTGGGACAGGGGCAAGATACGCAGTATTTT. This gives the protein CASSLLGQGQDTQYF.

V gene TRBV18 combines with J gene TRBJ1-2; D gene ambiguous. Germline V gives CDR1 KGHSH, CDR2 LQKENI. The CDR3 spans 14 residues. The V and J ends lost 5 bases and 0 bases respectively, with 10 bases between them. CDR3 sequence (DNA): TGTGCCAGCTCATCGGCTCCCTCTAACTATGGCTACACCTTC. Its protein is CASSSAPSNYGYTF.

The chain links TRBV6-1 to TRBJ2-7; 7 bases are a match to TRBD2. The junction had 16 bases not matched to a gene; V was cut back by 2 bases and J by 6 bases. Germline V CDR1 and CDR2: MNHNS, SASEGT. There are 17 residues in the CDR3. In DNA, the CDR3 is TGTGCCAGCAGTGAAACGTCTAGGCCGGGGGGAGTTCTCGAGCAGTACTTC. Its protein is CASSETSRPGGVLEQYF.

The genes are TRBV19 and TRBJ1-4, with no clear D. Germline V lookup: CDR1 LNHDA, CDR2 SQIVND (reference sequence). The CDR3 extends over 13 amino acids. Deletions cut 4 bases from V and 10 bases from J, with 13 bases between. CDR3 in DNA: TGTGCCAGTAGTACCCGCGAGGGCGGAAAACTGTTTTTT. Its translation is CASSTREGGKLFF.

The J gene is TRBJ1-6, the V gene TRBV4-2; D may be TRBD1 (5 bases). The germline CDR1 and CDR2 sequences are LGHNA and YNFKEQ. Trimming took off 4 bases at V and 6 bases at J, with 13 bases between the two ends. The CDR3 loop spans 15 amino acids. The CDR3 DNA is TGTGCCAGCAGCCTCCCCAGGGAGGGTAATTCACCCCTCCACTTT. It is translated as CASSLPREGNSPLHF.